A single sample gave rise to the 10 T cell receptor beta chains below, sequenced in a study of T cell clonotyping in hematopoietic cell transplantation (dated by TCRdb to about 2021). The receptor library was made with the immunoSEQ multiplex PCR assay. TCRdb retrieved this table from immuneACCESS and kept in-frame rearrangements only. Not all clones are present; in checked studies, unresolved V genes account for under half, and no reason is known for the remainder. The sample table holds 35,000 to 45,000 clones, of which 88% were seen once. Roughly 2% of the sample is in the top ten clones. What was sequenced was peripheral blood mononuclear cells. The receptors stem from a woman aged 40 to 50 in good health. Some clones in this sample may be carry-over from other donors' samples.

The chain has TRBV19 and TRBJ2-7; weak D call: TRBD1 (5 bases). V was shortened by 6 bases and J by 1 base, with 19 bases between the two germline ends. Germline V lookup: CDR1 LNHDA, CDR2 SQIVND (reference sequence). This CDR3 spans 16 amino acids. The CDR3 here is CASSTRIRGDSYEQYF. CDR3 DNA: TGTGCCAGTAGCACTCGCATTAGGGGTGATTCCTACGAGCAGTACTTC. Full variable domain (remainder filled in from reference TRBV19 and TRBJ2-7): DGGITQSPKYLFRKEGQNVTLSCEQNLNHDAMYWYRQDPGQGLRLIYYSQIVNDFQKGDIAEGYSVSREKKESFPLTVTSAQKNPTAFYLCASSTRIRGDSYEQYFGPGTRLTVT.

The V and J genes are TRBV9 and TRBJ1-2, with D maybe TRBD1 (6 bases). Per germline, CDR1 SGDLS and CDR2 YYNGEE. This CDR3 contains 14 residues. Trimming removed 0 bases from V and 6 bases from J, with 12 bases in between. CDR3 sequence (DNA): TGTGCCAGCAGCGTAGCCGTCTCAGGGGATGGCTACACCTTC. This translates into CASSVAVSGDGYTF. Complete variable domain (other parts from reference TRBV9 and TRBJ1-2): DSGVTQTPKHLITATGQRVTLRCSPRSGDLSVYWYQQSLDQGLQFLIQYYNGEERAKGNILERFSAQQFPDLHSELNLSSLELGDSALYFCASSVAVSGDGYTFGSGTRLTVV.

The CDR3 coding sequence is TGTGCCAGCAGCCCAGGCGATTTGAGTGAAAAACTGTTTTTT. Translation: CASSPGDLSEKLFF. The V gene is TRBV7-2, the J gene TRBJ1-4; D is undetermined. The CDR3 sequence is 14 residues long. Germline CDR1 and CDR2: SGHTA and FQGNSA. The V gene lost 5 bases and the J gene lost 7 bases, with 14 bases spanning the gap.

V usage is TRBV28 and J usage is TRBJ1-1; D is uncertain. Germline assignment: CDR1 MDHEN and CDR2 SYDVKM. The CDR3 sequence is 14 residues long. V was cut by 6 bases and J by 5 bases, with 16 bases left in between. CDR3 DNA: TGTGCCAGCAGCCAGGCGAAGGACGGGACTGAAGCTTTCTTT. It codes for CASSQAKDGTEAFF.

In this sample, this clone turned up once. V gene TRBV28 combines with J gene TRBJ2-7; the D is unclear. Germline-derived CDR1 and CDR2 are MDHEN and SYDVKM. This CDR3 has 12 amino acids. Trimming left V 4 bases short and J 3 bases short, with 7 bases between. The CDR3 sequence is CASSSINYEQYF. CDR3 sequence (DNA): TGTGCCAGCAGTTCCATTAACTACGAGCAGTACTTC.

The J gene is TRBJ1-5, the V gene TRBV10-3; no clear D. Trimming removed 0 bases from V and 2 bases from J, with 11 bases in between. This CDR3 contains 16 residues. CDR1 and CDR2 (germline): ENHRY, SYGVKD. The DNA for the CDR3 is TGTGCCATCAGTGAGTCAGAGTATCACGGCAATCAGCCCCAGCATTTT. Its protein product is CAISESEYHGNQPQHF.

V gene TRBV30 combines with J gene TRBJ1-1; the D gene is possibly TRBD1 (5 bases). The V gene lost 2 bases and the J gene lost 5 bases, with 12 bases spanning the gap. CDR3 length equals 13 residues. Looked up from germline, CDR1 is GTSNPN and CDR2 is SVGIG (reference sequence). CDR3 residues: CAWSRAGRTEAFF. The CDR3 bases are TGTGCCTGGAGTCGGGCAGGGCGGACTGAAGCTTTCTTT.

This chain links TRBV7-9 with TRBJ2-7; 7 nucleotides line up with TRBD1. The J segment lost 2 bases and the V segment lost 5 bases, leaving 6 bases of the junction unmatched. The CDR3 sequence is 14 residues long. The germline V gene has CDR1 SEHNR and CDR2 FQNEAQ (reference sequence). For the CDR3, the DNA is TGTGCCAGCAGCCCGGGACAGACCACCTACGAGCAGTACTTC. Translating it yields CASSPGQTTYEQYF.

The chain uses TRBV21-1 and TRBJ1-2; the D call of TRBD1 is as the table states it, not checked on the DNA. TRBV21-1 is flagged as a pseudogene. The CDR3 is 14 residues long. CDR3 sequence: CASSKTPLGQGYTF. CDR3 sequence (DNA): TGTGCCAGCAGCAAAACTCCGCTGGGGCAGGGCTACACCTTC.

This chain uses TRBV9 with TRBJ1-1, with D unclear. V lost 6 bases and J lost 7, with 13 bases in between. The CDR3 loop spans 12 amino acids. The V gene's germline CDR1 is SGDLS and CDR2 YYNGEE. The CDR3 region has the DNA TGTGCCAGCAACCTAGCAGACCTTGAAGCTTTCTTT. This translates into CASNLADLEAFF.